The entry below gives a single TCR beta chain sequence along with its context. Its antigen is unknown. The data are from a study of T-cell memory formation after mild COVID-19. Study in general: Largely, TCR clusters stayed within a single donor.

Findings of the study overall: Confirmation of SARS-CoV-2 specificity was lacking for second-wave clones peaking day 37.

The V and J ends lost 0 bases and 1 base respectively, with 16 bases between them. In germline, CDR1 is SGHRS, CDR2 YFSETQ. The CDR3 consists of 17 residues. TCRdb reprocessed the 5' RACE reads via MiXCR and lists one record per CDR3 protein. This table has about 470,000 distinct CDR3 sequences, nearly 25% appearing once. The chain recombines TRBV5-1 with TRBJ1-1; unclear D gene. The receptor comes from an adult woman who had mild COVID-19 (a few samples of this study predate the infection). Cell type and time point are not known. Sequences were obtained from PBMCs or a T cell subset sorted from them (not recorded which). CDR3 sequence: CASSLVYRERENTEAFF. CDR3 in DNA: TGCGCCAGCAGCTTGGTATATCGGGAACGAGAGAACACTGAAGCTTTCTTT. Drawing the rest from reference TRBV5-1 and TRBJ1-1, the complete variable domain is KAGVTQTPRYLIKTRGQQVTLSCSPISGHRSVSWYQQTPGQGLQFLFEYFSETQRNKGNFPGRFSGRQFSNSRSEMNVSTLELGDSALYLCASSLVYRERENTEAFFGQGTRLTVV.